These T cell receptor beta chains were read from a single sample in a study of cytomegalovirus exposure and HLA in healthy donors. Assay used: immunoSEQ multiplex PCR; TCRdb lists only in-frame clones, some missing. The sample yields 45,000 or so clones, of which the top ten take up approximately 16%. Sequenced sample: PBMCs. These receptor sequences come from a male donor in good health and CMV-seronegative. The CDR3 runs from the conserved cysteine through the conserved F or W.

TRBV19 | CASSRTGGALYEQYF
TRBV10-3 | CAISGQGKSTEAFF
TRBV4-1 | CASSQDQGPPMNTEAFF
TRBV5-1 | CASSLVGQGKTQETQYF
TRBV10-3 | CAISESGLAGLQETQYF
TRBV19 | CASSQDTSGAGYTF
TRBV6-5 | CASSLHDSGNTIYF
TRBV30 | CAWSVPGQLSSYEQYF
TRBV7-9 | CASRSSGGLYTGELFF
TRBV29-1 | CSLQKGGEETQYF
TRBV6-1 | CASSERVRGKGYTF
TRBV5-1 | CASARGSGEQFF
TRBV15 | CATSRVFSGGYEQYF
TRBV30 | CAWSTGTGSYEQYF
TRBV9 | CASSVAASGSQETQYF
TRBV4-1 | CASSPLGSTGRGDNSPLHF
TRBV7-9 | CASSLGTGGGTEAFF
TRBV4-2 | CASSQADSDRIYEQYF
TRBV25-1 | CASRDSGGDTQYF
TRBV29-1 | CSVGERDRAPGANVLTF
TRBV19 | CASSTTGGVQPQHF